A single T cell receptor (beta chain) is shown here with its context. This clonotype was recorded a few times. No antigen is known for it. No much larger clonotype is one base removed from it; base qualities were not supplied. This entry belongs to a study of human T cells and chemical hapten exposure (dated by TCRdb to about 2021). General notes on the study: For sensitization, 2% DPC in acetone was applied to an approximately 2 cm by approximately 2 cm area of upper inner arm skin. Weekly therapeutic DPC doses were additionally applied to the scalp of patients throughout the approximately 23-week study period. Patch testing was performed on the upper back with Finn chambers containing 0.01% DPC, and the patch tests were scored after 6 days according to International Contact Dermatitis Research Group standards. Most of the patients in the cohort were female, and the cohort covered alopecia areata with under or over 50% scalp involvement, alopecia totalis and alopecia universalis. Libraries were pooled for sequencing, and per-sample TCR yields varied mainly because of small differences in library volumes within the pool. In alopecia patients, the study followed how the peripheral blood TCR repertoire changed in vivo over primary and secondary sensitization to diphenylcyclopropenone (DPC), a hapten. Patient blood was sampled pre-sensitization (week 0) and at 2, 6 and about 24 weeks after DPC sensitization. Blood for TCR sequencing was provided by twenty-nine alopecia patients at one to four time points (pre-sensitization, 2, 6 and 24 weeks).

This specimen's time point label, per the study, means: patch test 2, 6 weeks after DPC sensitization. The label giving this sample's treatment or condition can be read as: therapeutic diphenylcyclopropenone sensitization with weekly scalp DPC. At each patch-test visit, blood was drawn before the patch test was applied. Patients were considered eligible if aged 18 to 70, diagnosed with alopecia and deemed suitable for DPC therapy, and patients were excluded if pregnant. Total RNA was extracted from unfractionated whole blood collected in Tempus Blood RNA tubes. Libraries were built with RACE. Sequencing instrument: NextSeq 500. Library preparation attached unique molecular identifiers to individual cDNA molecules for quantitative, reproducible TCR counting. Both TCR alpha and TCR beta chains were sequenced from each blood RNA sample. The published analysis was carried out like this. Samples had a median of roughly 87,000 TCRs, with a range from roughly 23,224 to 700,000. V, J and CDR3 annotation of the TCR reads was carried out using the Decombinator software suite. For the PS versus PT1 abundance plots, all samples were subsampled to the same number of TCRs (28,000). Expanded TCRs were defined as absent before sensitization and observed at least eight times at the 2-week time point. TCRdb trimmed public reads at Q25 via fastp, called clones via MiXCR and kept in-frame beta chains. Entries are consolidated by CDR3 protein sequence, retaining the most common genes and DNA. It is TCRdb's table, rather than the study itself, that gives the V and J calls and clone size. For this sample there are about 54,000 distinct CDR3 sequences; just under 10% appear just once. Around 1.6% of the sample lies in the top ten.

Study-wide findings and limitations: Because every patient had alopecia, a presumed autoimmune disease, the patients' immune response might differ from that of healthy individuals. After repeated subsampling, changes were observed in the strength of the expansion versus patch-test correlation and in the threshold at which the correlation became significant. A positive correlation was found between the number of PT1 expanded TCRs and patch test score, with significance reached at thresholds 8, 16 and 32 but not 4. Expanded TCRs formed significantly more large CDR3 similarity clusters than pre-sensitization or healthy control sets, consistent with antigen-driven responses. DPC sensitization did not change the number of TCRs with a frequency above 1 in 1000, and there was no evidence of changes in global repertoire structure.

The CDR3 holds 13 amino acids from the cysteine to the phenylalanine. Here the CDR3 DNA is all that survives: 39 bases in frame from base 1. Taken from the germline V gene (reference sequence), the CDR1 and CDR2 loops are DFQATT and SNEGSKA. V is shortened by 1 base, J by 6 bases, and the region joining them spans 7 bases. Recombination joined TRBV20-1 with TRBJ1-6; there is no confident call for the D gene. Sequences were derived from whole blood, sampled in connection with sensitization to the hapten diphenylcyclopropenone (DPC). The receptor comes from a woman between 50 and 59 years old with alopecia areata. Some clones in this sample may be carry-over from other donors' samples. CDR3 sequence: CSARVDGNSPLHF. The DNA reads as follows: TGCAGTGCTAGAGTCGACGGTAATTCACCCCTCCACTTT.